The 13 T cell receptor beta chains listed next were all sequenced from one sample in a study of T cell repertoires in cytomegalovirus infection. TCRdb recomputed calls from the reads with MiXCR, one row per CDR3 protein. This sample has roughly 920,000 distinct CDR3 sequences, with 31% found just once. What these receptors recognize is not known. Sequencing was performed on cultured CD8+ T cells from PBMCs, taken from culture after CMV antigen stimulation. The receptors originated from a human donor in good health (CMV status not recorded). Some clones in this sample may be carry-over from other donors' samples.

The V gene is TRBV7-9, the J gene TRBJ2-5, with D perhaps given as TRBD1 or TRBD2 (5 bases each). The CDR3 is made up of 14 amino acids. V was cut by 5 bases and J by 2 bases, with 12 bases left in between. The germline gives CDR1 SEHNR, CDR2 FQNEAQ (reference sequence). This CDR3 is CASSAPGRQETQYF. The CDR3 DNA reads as TGTGCCAGCAGCGCCCCGGGACGGCAAGAGACCCAGTACTTC.

The V call is TRBV6-6, the J call TRBJ2-7, with D possibly being TRBD1 (7 bases). V lost 0 bases and J lost 5, with 14 bases in between. CDR3 length: 15 residues. Germline CDR1 and CDR2: MNHNY and SVGAGI (reference sequence). The chain's CDR3 is CASSYSQGEEHEQYF. The CDR3 DNA sequence: TGTGCCAGCAGTTACTCGCAGGGGGAGGAGCACGAGCAGTACTTC.

Ten or more counts support this clonotype. Here the CDR3 reads CASSLNGIKGGETQYF. CDR3 DNA: TGTGCCAGCAGCTTAAACGGGATAAAAGGTGGGGAGACCCAGTACTTC. This rearrangement joins TRBV7-2 to TRBJ2-5; D is perhaps TRBD2 (5 bases). This CDR3 comprises 16 residues. Germline loops: CDR1 SGHTA, CDR2 FQGNSA. Trimming removed 2 bases at V and 5 bases at J, with 18 bases between.

This clonotype showed up just a few times. This chain joins TRBV7-6 and TRBJ2-3; 7 bases map to TRBD2. Germline assignment: CDR1 SGHVS and CDR2 FNYEAQ. Losses at the gene ends were 6 bases for V and 0 bases for J; bases not matched to a gene: 9. This CDR3 contains 16 residues. The CDR3 here is CASSRDYVSSTDTQYF. CDR3 bases: TGTGCCAGCAGTCGGGACTACGTCTCTAGCACAGATACGCAGTATTTT.

The chain joins TRBV29-1 to TRBJ2-5; D unclear. Germline CDR1 reads SQVTM; CDR2 reads ANQGSEA. The CDR3 consists of 10 residues. With 5 bases removed from V and 3 bases from J, the gap between germline ends came to 4 bases. CDR3 sequence (DNA): TGCAGCGTTTTCAAAGAGACCCAGTACTTC. Protein product: CSVFKETQYF.

A word on this clonotype: A much larger clone differs from this one at a single base, so this may be a read error. The chain uses TRBV11-2 and TRBJ2-3, with 8 bases fitting TRBD2. Trimming took 3 bases from V and 0 from J; bases not matched to a gene: 11. CDR1 is SGHAT and CDR2 is FQNNGV in the germline V gene. The CDR3 is 18 amino acids. The CDR3 region is CASSLRGDVCTSTDTQYF. CDR3 bases: TGTGCCAGCAGCTTGCGGGGGGACGTTTGTACTAGCACAGATACGCAGTATTTT.

Remarks on this clonotype: This could be a read error, since a much larger clone is one nucleotide away. V and J are TRBV7-2 and TRBJ2-2; 9 positions match TRBD2. Germline lookup yields CDR1 SGHTA and CDR2 FQGNSA. CDR3 length: 21 amino acids. The CDR3 coding sequence is TGTGCCAGCAGTTCTCTTTGGCGGGATTCATTAGCGGGGGTGAACACCGGGGAGCTGTTGTTT. Translating it yields CASSSLWRDSLAGVNTGELLF.

This clonotype was seen a few times. The gene calls are TRBV7-9 and TRBJ2-2, with TRBD1 matching 9 bases. The J segment lost 3 bases and the V segment lost 4 bases, leaving 6 bases of the junction unmatched. Per germline, CDR1 SEHNR and CDR2 FQNEAQ (reference sequence). CDR3 length: 16 residues. CDR3 region: CASSSRDRDDTGELFF. The CDR3 coding sequence is TGTGCCAGCAGCTCTCGGGACAGGGACGACACCGGGGAGCTGTTTTTT.

The rearrangement joins TRBV5-6 to TRBJ1-5; perhaps TRBD1 as D (6 bases). Trimming stripped 1 base from V and 2 bases from J, with 10 bases between. The CDR3 totals 15 residues. The germline V gene has CDR1 SGHDT and CDR2 YYEEEE. CDR3 nucleotide sequence: TGTGCCAGCAGCTTGTTCCGGACAGGCAATCAGCCCCAGCATTTT. Protein product: CASSLFRTGNQPQHF.

V gene TRBV20-1 combines with J gene TRBJ2-1; D is unresolved. Trimming took 0 bases from V and 8 from J, leaving 11 bases between them. CDR1 is DFQATT, CDR2 SNEGSKA, per germline (reference sequence). This CDR3 has 13 residues. CDR3 sequence (DNA): TGCAGTGCTAGAGAACCGCCCAGTGATGAGCAGTTCTTC. Its protein is CSAREPPSDEQFF.

CDR3 in DNA: TGTGCCACCAGCAGAGAGGGGGGAATCAGCTATGGCTACACCTTC. Translating it yields CATSREGGISYGYTF. The V and J genes are TRBV15 and TRBJ1-2, with D tentatively TRBD1 (5 bases). V was trimmed by 0 bases and J by 4 bases, leaving 12 bases between them. In germline, CDR1 is LNHNV, CDR2 YYDKDF (reference sequence). The CDR3 extends over 15 amino acids.

The gene calls are TRBV10-3 and TRBJ1-3; 12 nucleotides line up with TRBD1. CDR3 length: 18 amino acids. V shed 6 bases, J shed 0 bases, and the junction held 9 bases outside the gene matches. Germline loops: CDR1 ENHRY, CDR2 SYGVKD. DNA for the CDR3: TGTGCCATCAGAGCATACGGGACAGGGGGCCTCTCTGGAAACACCATATATTTT. The encoded protein is CAIRAYGTGGLSGNTIYF.

This chain uses TRBV19 with TRBJ1-1; D ambiguous. V gave up 1 base and J gave up 6 bases, with 9 bases separating them. Germline V gene data show CDR1 as LNHDA and CDR2 as SQIVND (reference sequence). The CDR3 spans 13 residues. The CDR3 nucleotides read TGTGCCAGTAGTATAGTTAGGGTCGCTGAAGCTTTCTTT. It specifies CASSIVRVAEAFF.